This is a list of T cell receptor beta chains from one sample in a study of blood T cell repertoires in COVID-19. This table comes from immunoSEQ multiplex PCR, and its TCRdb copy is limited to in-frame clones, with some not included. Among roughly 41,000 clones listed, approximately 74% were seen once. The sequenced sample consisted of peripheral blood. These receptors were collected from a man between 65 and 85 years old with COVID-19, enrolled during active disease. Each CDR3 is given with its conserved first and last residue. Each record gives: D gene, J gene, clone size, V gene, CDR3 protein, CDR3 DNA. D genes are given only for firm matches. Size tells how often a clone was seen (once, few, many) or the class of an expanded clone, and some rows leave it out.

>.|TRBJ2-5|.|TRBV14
CASSQAFRGETQYF
TGTGCCAGCAGCCAAGCTTTCAGGGGAGAGACCCAGTACTTC
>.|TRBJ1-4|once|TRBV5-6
CASRLRQSRKLFF
TGTGCCAGCAGACTTCGACAGTCTAGAAAACTGTTTTTT
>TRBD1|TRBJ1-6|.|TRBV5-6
CASSLTGDYNSPLHF
TGTGCCAGCAGCTTAACAGGGGACTATAATTCACCCCTCCACTTT
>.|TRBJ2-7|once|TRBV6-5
CASNPGTRSEEQYF
TGTGCCAGCAACCCCGGGACTCGGTCGGAAGAGCAGTACTTC
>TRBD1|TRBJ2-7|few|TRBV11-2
CASGQGAYEQYF
TGTGCCAGCGGACAGGGGGCATACGAGCAGTACTTC
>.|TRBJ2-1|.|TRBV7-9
CASSSVEQHEQFF
TGTGCCAGCAGTTCCGTGGAGCAGCATGAGCAGTTCTTC
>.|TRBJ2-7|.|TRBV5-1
CASSLEPRSYEQYF
TGCGCCAGCAGCTTGGAGCCGAGAAGCTACGAGCAGTACTTC
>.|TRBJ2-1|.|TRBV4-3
CASSQDDEGGSHEQFF
TGCGCCAGCAGCCAAGATGATGAGGGGGGGTCGCATGAGCAGTTCTTC
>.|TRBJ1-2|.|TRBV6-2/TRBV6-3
CASSSDSYYGYTF
TGTGCCAGCAGTTCGGACAGCTACTATGGCTACACCTTC
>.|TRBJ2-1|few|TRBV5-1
CASSLDGSSYNEQFF
TGCGCCAGCAGCTTGGATGGGAGCTCCTACAATGAGCAGTTCTTC
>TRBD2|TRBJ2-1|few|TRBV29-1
CSATSGGEQFF
TGCAGCGCGACTAGCGGGGGTGAGCAGTTCTTC
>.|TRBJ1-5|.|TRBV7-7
CASSDGWDQPQHF
TGTGCCAGCAGCGACGGGTGGGATCAGCCCCAGCATTTT
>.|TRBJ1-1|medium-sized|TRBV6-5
CASSLRENTEAFF
TGTGCCAGCAGTCTCCGAGAGAACACTGAAGCTTTCTTT
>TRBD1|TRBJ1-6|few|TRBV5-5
CASRVSGQGFSPLHF
TGTGCCAGCAGGGTTAGCGGACAGGGGTTTTCACCCCTCCACTTT
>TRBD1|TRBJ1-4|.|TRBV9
CASSTSGTGAEKLFF
TGTGCCAGCAGCACATCCGGGACAGGAGCTGAAAAACTGTTTTTT
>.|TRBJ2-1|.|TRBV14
CASSQPSGPSYNEQFF
TGTGCCAGCAGCCAACCGAGCGGCCCCTCCTACAATGAGCAGTTCTTC
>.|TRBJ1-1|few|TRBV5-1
CASSSRGAMNTEAFF
TGCGCCAGCAGCAGCCGGGGAGCCATGAACACTGAAGCTTTCTTT
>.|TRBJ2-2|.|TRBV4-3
CASSQGQGLTGELFF
TGCGCCAGCAGCCAAGGACAGGGACTCACCGGGGAGCTGTTTTTT
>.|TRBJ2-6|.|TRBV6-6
CASREPGTSGANVLTF
TGTGCCAGCAGAGAACCCGGGACATCTGGCGCCAACGTCCTGACTTTC
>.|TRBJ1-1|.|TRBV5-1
CASSLDPGMNTEAFF
TGCGCCAGCAGCTTGGATCCAGGCATGAACACTGAAGCTTTCTTT